The 32 T cell receptor beta chains below were found in one sample sequenced in a study of CD8 T cells in Susac syndrome. An input of about 0.45 to 1 ug of RNA was subjected to reverse transcription using random hexamers. A single record per CDR3 protein comes from TCRdb applying MiXCR to the immunoSEQ multiplex PCR reads. This table has approximately 210,000 distinct CDR3 sequences, less than 95% appearing once. The sequencing sample was made of CD4+ T cells from PBMCs. All receptors derive from a human donor with Susac syndrome.

V usage is TRBV5-1 and J usage is TRBJ1-1; 9 positions agree with TRBD1. Germline CDR1 reads SGHRS; CDR2 reads YFSETQ. After removal of 9 bases from V and 3 bases from J, the junction contained 9 bases not matched to a gene. The CDR3 totals 14 residues. CDR3 DNA: TGCGCCACCAGGGACAGGGTGGGAGACACTGAAGCTTTCTTT. This encodes CATRDRVGDTEAFF.

A single count supports this clonotype. The genes are TRBV12-3 or TRBV12-4 and TRBJ2-5; TRBD2 matches 15 bases. The CDR3 contains 16 residues. The junction had 5 bases not matched to a gene; V was cut back by 6 bases and J by 3 bases. CDR3 nucleotides: TGTGCCAGCAGGCGCGGACTAGCGGGGGGGGAAGAGACCCAGTACTTC. It yields the protein CASRRGLAGGEETQYF.

The gene calls are TRBV7-2 and TRBJ2-4; D gene ambiguous. Trimming took off 5 bases at V and 9 bases at J, with 8 bases between the two ends. The CDR3 runs 11 residues. Germline V CDR1 and CDR2: SGHTA, FQGNSA. CDR3 coding DNA: TGTGCCAGCAGCCTCATAGGCATTCAGTACTTC. It is translated as CASSLIGIQYF.

This rearrangement joins TRBV6-5 to TRBJ2-3, with 7 nucleotides matching TRBD2. The CDR3 loop spans 15 amino acids. The V gene end was trimmed by 5 bases and the J gene end by 1 base; junction bases not matched to a gene: 6. Looked up from germline, CDR1 is MNHEY and CDR2 is SVGAGI. The CDR3 region is CASSPAGLRTDTQYF. The CDR3 region has the DNA TGTGCCAGCAGTCCAGCGGGGTTGCGCACAGATACGCAGTATTTT.

This clonotype was seen just once. V gene TRBV6-1 combines with J gene TRBJ2-7; 9 bases map to TRBD2. There are 16 residues in the CDR3. Germline assignment: CDR1 MNHNS and CDR2 SASEGT. V trimming: 5 bases; J trimming: 3 bases; junction bases outside the gene matches: 11. CDR3 loop: CASSRSVGTSFYEQYF. The DNA of the CDR3 is TGTGCCAGCAGTAGGTCTGTCGGGACTAGCTTCTACGAGCAGTACTTC.

V usage is TRBV12-3 or TRBV12-4 and J usage is TRBJ2-7; no clear D gene. Trimming stripped 5 bases from V and 0 bases from J, with 5 bases between. The CDR3 sequence is 12 residues long. CDR3 coding DNA: TGTGCCAGCAGTGCGAACTCCTACGAGCAGTACTTC. It encodes CASSANSYEQYF.

This clonotype is a singleton in its sample. The V call is TRBV20-1, the J call TRBJ1-5, with 7 bases identical to TRBD1. The CDR3 runs 15 residues. With 5 bases clipped from V and 3 bases from J, the junction kept 10 bases outside the gene matches. Germline values: CDR1 DFQATT, CDR2 SNEGSKA (reference sequence). CDR3 nucleotide sequence: TGCAGTGCTCGGGACAGCGCTTACCCCAATCAGCCCCAGCATTTT. This codes for CSARDSAYPNQPQHF.

The rearrangement links TRBV5-1 to TRBJ2-6, with 11 bases lining up with TRBD1. This CDR3 contains 19 residues. Trimming cost V 3 bases and J 1 base; bases outside gene matches: 9. Germline V CDR1 and CDR2: SGHRS, YFSETQ. CDR3 residues: CASSWGQGVITSGANVLTF. The CDR3 DNA reads TGCGCCAGCAGCTGGGGACAGGGGGTTATAACTTCTGGGGCCAACGTCCTGACTTTC.

The rearrangement links TRBV18 to TRBJ2-6; TRBD1 aligns across 8 bases. CDR1 KGHSH and CDR2 LQKENI come from the germline V gene. V shed 2 bases, J shed 4 bases, and the junction held 4 bases outside the gene matches. The CDR3 runs 16 residues. The chain's CDR3 is CASSPRTGQGANVLTF. The DNA for the CDR3 is TGTGCCAGCTCACCAAGGACAGGGCAGGGGGCCAACGTCCTGACTTTC.

The gene calls are TRBV15 and TRBJ1-5; D not resolved. Trimming took off 0 bases at V and 4 bases at J, with 10 bases between the two ends. CDR1 LNHNV and CDR2 YYDKDF come from the germline V gene (reference sequence). The CDR3 has 15 residues. The CDR3 coding sequence is TGTGCCACCAGCAGAGATCCAGGTGGGAATCAGCCCCAGCATTTT. It yields the protein CATSRDPGGNQPQHF.

Only one count was recorded for this clonotype. This chain links TRBV20-1 with TRBJ1-1; D is unclear. This CDR3 is built from 13 residues. Trimming stripped 1 base from V and 4 bases from J, with 10 bases between. Germline assignment: CDR1 DFQATT and CDR2 SNEGSKA (reference sequence). The CDR3 here is CSARVGSVTEAFF. The CDR3 DNA follows: TGCAGTGCTAGAGTGGGTTCCGTCACTGAAGCTTTCTTT.

The chain joins TRBV4-3 to TRBJ2-2, with no clear D. The CDR3 length is 18 residues. The germline V and J ends were trimmed by 0 bases and 3 bases, with 17 bases remaining between them. Germline V gene data show CDR1 as LGHNA and CDR2 as YSLEER. CDR3 DNA sequence: TGCGCCAGCAGCCAAGACCTACCGGGCCCAGTGGACACCGGGGAGCTGTTTTTT. Translation gives CASSQDLPGPVDTGELFF.

The genes are TRBV6-2 or TRBV6-3 and TRBJ2-6; D is unresolved. The CDR3 covers 15 residues. Germline values: CDR1 MNHEY, CDR2 SVGEGT. V dropped 6 bases and J dropped 0 bases, with 9 bases sitting between them. The CDR3 here is CASSPTSSGANVLTF. The CDR3 DNA follows: TGTGCCAGCAGCCCCACAAGCTCTGGGGCCAACGTCCTGACTTTC.

The chain combines TRBV19 with TRBJ2-5; no clear D. V gave up 6 bases and J gave up 5 bases, with 13 bases separating them. Germline-derived CDR1 and CDR2 are LNHDA and SQIVND (reference sequence). CDR3 length equals 13 residues. CDR3 DNA: TGTGCCAGTAGCCCCGGCCCTGGGGAGACCCAGTACTTC. Translating gives CASSPGPGETQYF. The full variable domain, completed using reference TRBV19 and TRBJ2-5, is DGGITQSPKYLFRKEGQNVTLSCEQNLNHDAMYWYRQDPGQGLRLIYYSQIVNDFQKGDIAEGYSVSREKKESFPLTVTSAQKNPTAFYLCASSPGPGETQYFGPGTRLLVL.

The chain couples TRBV7-9 to TRBJ1-1, with D tentatively TRBD1 (5 bases). Germline lookup yields CDR1 SEHNR and CDR2 FQNEAQ (reference sequence). This CDR3 contains 13 residues. The germline V and J ends were trimmed by 5 bases and 1 base, with 8 bases remaining between them. This CDR3 is CASSAGQNTEAFF. For the CDR3, the DNA is TGTGCCAGCAGCGCTGGACAGAACACTGAAGCTTTCTTT.

The J gene is TRBJ2-2, the V gene TRBV9; D possibly corresponds to TRBD2 (6 bases). The CDR3 consists of 15 residues. In germline, CDR1 is SGDLS, CDR2 YYNGEE. V lost 4 bases, J lost 0 bases, and 10 bases lay in between. The CDR3 protein is CASSRLDTNTGELFF. The CDR3 DNA follows: TGTGCCAGCAGCCGACTAGATACGAACACCGGGGAGCTGTTTTTT.

The chain has TRBV7-3 and TRBJ2-1, with TRBD2 matching 13 bases. CDR3 size: 16 residues. V dropped 4 bases and J dropped 0; count of bases not matched to a gene: 0. The germline gives CDR1 SGHTA, CDR2 FQGTGA. CDR3 amino acids: CASSWTSGGSYNEQFF. The CDR3 nucleotides read TGTGCCAGCAGCTGGACTAGCGGGGGCTCCTACAATGAGCAGTTCTTC.

The chain is built from TRBV11-2 and TRBJ2-2; no firm D call. Germline CDR1 SGHAT, CDR2 FQNNGV. The CDR3 is made up of 13 amino acids. Trimming removed 6 bases at V and 5 bases at J, with 10 bases between. The CDR3 DNA follows: TGTGCCAGCAGGGTCGAAAGAACCGGGGAGCTGTTTTTT. Its protein product is CASRVERTGELFF.

This clonotype was picked up one time. The genes are TRBV30 and TRBJ1-3, with 7 bases matching TRBD1. The ends lost 2 bases at V and 4 bases at J; junction bases unmatched: 11. This CDR3 comprises 16 residues. Germline V CDR1 and CDR2: GTSNPN, SVGIG (reference sequence). The CDR3 sequence is CAWSFRTGVEGNTIYF. DNA of the CDR3: TGTGCCTGGAGTTTCAGGACAGGAGTGGAAGGAAACACCATATATTTT.

This chain joins TRBV19 and TRBJ2-1, with D possibly matching TRBD2 (6 bases). The CDR3 consists of 13 residues. The germline V gene has CDR1 LNHDA and CDR2 SQIVND (reference sequence). V lost 4 bases and J lost 9, with 13 bases in between. In DNA form, the CDR3 reads TGTGCCAGTAGTAACGTGGGGGAGGTTGAGCAGTTCTTC. It encodes CASSNVGEVEQFF.

The rearrangement links TRBV10-1 to TRBJ1-2; D uncertain. The CDR3 contains 13 residues. Germline V gene lookup returns CDR1 WNHNN and CDR2 SYGVQD (reference sequence). Trimming took off 6 bases at V and 2 bases at J, with 10 bases between the two ends. CDR3 residues: CASSGSGNYGYTF. In DNA form, the CDR3 reads TGCGCCAGCAGCGGGAGTGGGAACTATGGCTACACCTTC.

This chain joins TRBV25-1 and TRBJ1-2; D is unresolved. The CDR3 extends over 13 amino acids. Trimming removed 5 bases from V and 3 bases from J, with 10 bases in between. Germline assignment: CDR1 MGHDK and CDR2 SYGVNS. CDR3 bases: TGTGCCAGCAGTCTGTCCAGCTACTATGGCTACACCTTC. It yields the protein CASSLSSYYGYTF.

This clonotype occurred once. The chain recombines TRBV5-1 with TRBJ2-1; 7 bases are a match to TRBD1. Germline assignment: CDR1 SGHRS and CDR2 YFSETQ. CDR3 length: 15 residues. V trimming: 0 bases; J trimming: 1 base; junction bases outside the gene matches: 1. The CDR3 spells CASSLVQGSYNEQFF. The DNA of the CDR3 is TGCGCCAGCAGCTTGGTACAGGGGTCCTACAATGAGCAGTTCTTC.

CDR3 DNA: TGTGCCAGCAGCATGGGACACTCCACGGGGGAGACCCAGTACTTC. Translated, it gives CASSMGHSTGETQYF. This rearrangement joins TRBV6-6 to TRBJ2-5; maybe TRBD1 (6 bases). This CDR3 is 15 amino acids long. The V and J ends lost 6 bases and 5 bases respectively, with 19 bases between them. The germline V gene encodes CDR1 MNHNY and CDR2 SVGAGI (reference sequence).

V and J are TRBV5-1 and TRBJ2-1, with D perhaps assigned TRBD1 or TRBD2 (6 bases each). The CDR3 is made up of 16 amino acids. Germline CDR1 SGHRS, CDR2 YFSETQ. The germline V and J ends were trimmed by 0 bases and 8 bases, with 18 bases remaining between them. This CDR3 reads CASSLDVRGRADEQFF. The CDR3 DNA is TGCGCCAGCAGCTTGGATGTCCGGGGGCGCGCCGATGAGCAGTTCTTC.

The chain has TRBV5-4 and TRBJ2-4; D is perhaps TRBD2 (5 bases). Germline loops: CDR1 SGHNT, CDR2 YYREEE (reference sequence). V gave up 9 bases and J gave up 3 bases, with 13 bases separating them. The CDR3 sequence is 13 residues long. The CDR3 here is CATASRGKNIQYF. The DNA for the CDR3 is TGTGCCACCGCCAGCCGGGGCAAAAACATTCAGTACTTC.

V and J are TRBV30 and TRBJ1-1, with D perhaps matching TRBD1 (6 bases). Germline loops: CDR1 GTSNPN, CDR2 SVGIG (reference sequence). The CDR3 is made up of 15 amino acids. Trimming cost V 0 bases and J 13 bases, with 24 bases left between them. The chain's CDR3 is CAWSVLRGARAEYFF. In DNA form, the CDR3 reads TGTGCCTGGAGTGTCCTCAGGGGAGCCCGGGCTGAATATTTCTTT.

The rearrangement links TRBV20-1 to TRBJ2-7; the D call may be TRBD1 or TRBD2 (5 bases each). V lost 0 bases to trimming and J lost 0 bases, with 15 bases between them. Germline lookup yields CDR1 DFQATT and CDR2 SNEGSKA (reference sequence). The CDR3 runs 16 residues. As DNA, the CDR3 is TGCAGTGCTAGAGATGGGGACCGGCTCAGCTCCTACGAGCAGTACTTC. Protein sequence: CSARDGDRLSSYEQYF.

The CDR3: CASSVTGDPNQPQHF. CDR3 DNA: TGTGCCAGCAGCGTCACAGGGGACCCTAATCAGCCCCAGCATTTT. The chain uses TRBV9 and TRBJ1-5, with 7 bases lining up with TRBD1. Germline V CDR1 and CDR2: SGDLS, YYNGEE. V trimming: 2 bases; J trimming: 4 bases; junction bases outside the gene matches: 6. The CDR3 loop spans 15 amino acids.

The V gene is TRBV20-1, the J gene TRBJ2-3; tentative D call: TRBD2 (5 bases). V lost 3 bases to trimming and J lost 0 bases, with 16 bases between them. Germline assignment: CDR1 DFQATT and CDR2 SNEGSKA (reference sequence). This CDR3 contains 16 residues. For the CDR3, the DNA is TGCAGTGCTAGGGCCCGAAGGGAGTCTAGCACAGATACGCAGTATTTT. This translates into CSARARRESSTDTQYF.

This chain uses TRBV20-1 with TRBJ1-5; D remains unclear. Germline V gene lookup returns CDR1 DFQATT and CDR2 SNEGSKA (reference sequence). The CDR3 is made up of 14 amino acids. The V end was cut by 3 bases, the J end by 3 bases, with 12 bases between. DNA for the CDR3: TGCAGTGCTAGCGCGCAGACAACCAATCAGCCCCAGCATTTT. Translating gives CSASAQTTNQPQHF.

The gene calls are TRBV7-2 and TRBJ2-4, with D possibly TRBD1 on 7 matching bases. This CDR3 region has 14 residues. Trimming left V 5 bases short and J 6 bases short, with 14 bases between. Germline assignment: CDR1 SGHTA and CDR2 FQGNSA. Written as DNA, the CDR3 is TGTGCCAGCAGCGTACAGGGGAGGAGAAACATTCAGTACTTC. Translation: CASSVQGRRNIQYF. Combining the CDR3 with reference TRBV7-2 and TRBJ2-4 gives the whole variable domain GAGVSQSPSNKVTEKGKDVELRCDPISGHTALYWYRQSLGQGLEFLIYFQGNSAPDKSGLPSDRFSAERTGGSVSTLTIQRTQQEDSAVYLCASSVQGRRNIQYFGAGTRLSVL.